This is a list of T cell receptor beta chains from one sample in a study of siplizumab effects on memory and regulatory T cells. This table comes from immunoSEQ multiplex PCR, and its TCRdb copy is limited to in-frame clones, with some not included. The data contain roughly 80,000 clones, approximately 90% of them seen just once; the ten biggest clones take up 1.5%. Sequenced sample: Tregs sorted from blood. These TCRs come from a human donor in good health. The CDR3 runs from the conserved cysteine through the conserved F or W. D genes are given only for firm matches. Some rows mark clone size as missing; the rest say once, few, many or name a class of expanded clone.

TRBD1,NA,TRBV7-2,TRBJ1-1,CASSTRWTGDTEAFF,TGTGCCAGCAGCACCCGCTGGACAGGAGACACTGAAGCTTTCTTT
NA,NA,TRBV5-6,TRBJ2-7,CASRTQGYEQYF,TGTGCCAGCAGAACACAGGGCTACGAGCAGTACTTC
TRBD1,NA,TRBV29-1,TRBJ2-7,CSARQGGAYEQYF,TGCAGCGCCAGACAGGGTGGGGCCTACGAGCAGTACTTC
TRBD1,NA,TRBV7-6,TRBJ1-4,CASSLGVQGRIEKLFF,TGTGCCAGCAGCTTAGGGGTACAGGGGCGGATTGAAAAACTGTTTTTT
TRBD2,few,TRBV4-2,TRBJ2-3,CASSQDKAGGTDTQYF,TGTGCCAGCAGCCAAGATAAAGCGGGGGGCACAGATACGCAGTATTTT
NA,NA,TRBV28,TRBJ2-7,CASSPRGARDEQYF,TGTGCCAGCAGCCCCAGGGGGGCTAGGGACGAGCAGTACTTC
NA,NA,TRBV27,TRBJ1-6,CASSLQESSYNSPLHF,TGTGCCAGCAGTTTACAGGAGAGCTCCTATAATTCACCCCTCCACTTT
TRBD1,once,TRBV7-9,TRBJ2-7,CASSYGQGATYEQYF,TGTGCCAGCAGTTATGGACAGGGAGCTACCTACGAGCAGTACTTC
NA,NA,TRBV19,TRBJ1-2,CASTYRGGGLGYTF,TGTGCCAGTACCTACCGGGGAGGGGGGCTTGGCTACACCTTC
NA,NA,TRBV5-1,TRBJ2-5,CASSVGGVQETQYF,TGCGCCAGCAGCGTAGGGGGGGTGCAGGAGACCCAGTACTTC
NA,NA,TRBV5-6,TRBJ1-1,CASSLVANTEAFF,TGTGCCAGCAGCTTGGTGGCGAACACTGAAGCTTTCTTT
NA,NA,TRBV6-6,TRBJ2-6,CASSYVGRGANVLTF,TGTGCCAGCAGTTACGTGGGGAGGGGGGCCAACGTCCTGACTTTC
NA,NA,TRBV9,TRBJ1-5,CASSVGQSNQPQHF,TGTGCCAGCAGCGTGGGGCAGAGCAATCAGCCCCAGCATTTT
NA,once,TRBV4-1,TRBJ2-6,CASSQDPAGPSSGANVLTF,TGCGCCAGCAGCCAAGATCCGGCAGGCCCCAGCTCTGGGGCCAACGTCCTGACTTTC
NA,NA,TRBV5-4,TRBJ2-6,CASSFPSSGANVLTF,TGTGCCAGCAGCTTCCCGAGCTCTGGGGCCAACGTCCTGACTTTC
TRBD2,NA,TRBV7-9,TRBJ2-7,CASSPVMAGAYEQYF,TGTGCCAGCAGCCCCGTGATGGCGGGGGCCTACGAGCAGTACTTC
TRBD1,few,TRBV4-3,TRBJ1-6,CASSQGVWDRGLDSYNSPLHF,TGCGCCAGCAGCCAAGGGGTATGGGACAGGGGGCTGGATTCCTATAATTCACCCCTCCACTTT
NA,few,TRBV19,TRBJ1-2,CASSEDLYGYTF,TGTGCCAGTAGCGAGGATCTCTATGGCTACACCTTC
NA,NA,TRBV18,TRBJ1-2,CASSPSETAYGYTF,TGTGCCAGCTCACCAAGCGAGACAGCCTATGGCTACACCTTC
TRBD2,NA,TRBV5-1,TRBJ2-7,CASSFFLAGGYEQYF,TGCGCCAGCAGCTTTTTCTTAGCGGGGGGTTACGAGCAGTACTTC
TRBD2,few,TRBV30,TRBJ2-3,CAWSFGRDTQYF,TGTGCCTGGAGTTTCGGGAGGGATACGCAGTATTTT
TRBD2,NA,TRBV7-9,TRBJ2-1,CASSPLAGGVDEQFF,TGTGCCAGCAGCCCCCTGGCGGGGGGGGTCGATGAGCAGTTCTTC
TRBD1,NA,TRBV30,TRBJ1-2,CAWSDPRGQFWGQGYGYTF,TGTGCCTGGAGTGACCCCCGGGGACAGTTCTGGGGACAGGGCTATGGGTACACCTTC
TRBD1,NA,TRBV7-9,TRBJ1-3,CASRGGTGKKTGNTIYF,TGTGCCAGCAGAGGAGGGACAGGGAAGAAGACTGGAAACACCATATATTTT
TRBD2,NA,TRBV5-1,TRBJ2-5,CASRRGGDAETQYF,TGCGCCAGCAGACGCGGGGGGGACGCGGAGACCCAGTACTTC
TRBD2,NA,TRBV27,TRBJ2-7,CASSVTGLAGQYSYEQYF,TGTGCCAGCAGTGTAACGGGACTAGCGGGGCAGTACTCCTACGAGCAGTACTTC
NA,NA,TRBV10-2,TRBJ1-1,CASSESGGSTEAFF,TGCGCCAGCAGTGAGTCAGGGGGGAGCACTGAAGCTTTCTTT
NA,many,TRBV11-2,TRBJ1-1,CASSFGSPGTMNTEAFF,TGTGCCAGCAGCTTCGGGAGCCCAGGGACCATGAACACTGAAGCTTTCTTT
NA,NA,TRBV5-1,TRBJ2-7,CASSLDHEQYF,TGCGCCAGCAGCTTGGATCACGAGCAGTACTTC
TRBD1,NA,TRBV6-5,TRBJ1-2,CASRTGANYGYTF,TGTGCCAGCAGGACAGGGGCCAACTATGGCTACACCTTC
NA,NA,TRBV5-5,TRBJ2-5,CASSVTEETQYF,TGTGCCAGCAGCGTGACAGAAGAGACCCAGTACTTC
NA,NA,TRBV19,TRBJ2-3,CASSPGTTDTQYF,TGTGCCAGTAGCCCCGGGACCACAGATACGCAGTATTTT
NA,NA,TRBV19,TRBJ1-1,CASLRTGSTATEAFF,TGTGCCAGCCTAAGGACCGGTTCTACCGCCACTGAAGCTTTCTTT
TRBD2,NA,TRBV5-6,TRBJ2-5,CASSFLGLAGGPETQYF,TGTGCCAGCAGCTTCCTGGGACTAGCGGGGGGGCCTGAGACCCAGTACTTC
TRBD1,NA,TRBV14,TRBJ1-5,CASSQDLDRGPNQPQHF,TGTGCCAGCAGCCAAGACCTGGACAGGGGGCCTAATCAGCCCCAGCATTTT
NA,NA,TRBV28,TRBJ1-1,CASIGEGAFF,TGTGCCAGCATTGGAGAGGGGGCTTTCTTT
NA,once,TRBV28,TRBJ2-7,CASSFVGGGDSRSYEQYF,TGTGCCAGCAGTTTCGTGGGAGGGGGGGACAGCCGATCCTACGAGCAGTACTTC
NA,NA,TRBV13,TRBJ2-1,CASSSVDPLETSSYNEQFF,TGTGCCAGCAGCTCGGTTGACCCCCTCGAGACAAGCTCCTACAATGAGCAGTTCTTC
NA,NA,TRBV25-1,TRBJ2-3,CASSAADTQYF,TGTGCCAGCAGTGCGGCAGATACGCAGTATTTT
NA,NA,TRBV19,TRBJ1-5,CASSSGAAMSQHF,TGTGCCAGTAGCTCGGGAGCGGCCATGTCCCAGCATTTT
TRBD1,NA,TRBV6-5,TRBJ2-1,CASSIQGAYNEQFF,TGTGCCAGCTCCATACAGGGGGCTTACAATGAGCAGTTCTTC
NA,NA,TRBV6-5,TRBJ1-6,CASSYLIQGSPLHF,TGTGCCAGCAGTTACCTCATACAGGGTAGCCCCCTCCACTTT
TRBD1,NA,TRBV11-2,TRBJ2-1,CASSFRVGQGNNEQFF,TGTGCCAGCAGCTTTCGAGTGGGACAGGGGAACAATGAGCAGTTCTTC
TRBD2,NA,TRBV11-3,TRBJ2-2,CASSFAGTSGTGELFF,TGTGCCAGCAGCTTTGCCGGGACTAGCGGGACCGGGGAGCTGTTTTTT
TRBD2,NA,TRBV11-2,TRBJ2-7,CASSRGLADEQYF,TGTGCCAGCAGCCGGGGACTAGCGGACGAGCAGTACTTC
NA,NA,TRBV10-1,TRBJ2-5,CASSERRRETQYF,TGCGCCAGCAGTGAGAGACGACGGGAGACCCAGTACTTC
NA,NA,TRBV28,TRBJ1-2,CASSPWGGARDPYGYTF,TGTGCCAGCAGCCCCTGGGGGGGGGCGAGGGATCCCTATGGCTACACCTTC
NA,NA,TRBV6-6,TRBJ2-5,CASSRGEETQYF,TGTGCCAGCAGTAGAGGTGAAGAGACCCAGTACTTC
NA,NA,TRBV4-3,TRBJ1-6,CASSQDVAVRSSPLHF,TGCGCCAGCAGCCAAGATGTGGCAGTACGATCCTCACCCCTCCACTTT
NA,NA,TRBV11-2,TRBJ2-7,CASSFYGTGLYEQYF,TGTGCCAGCAGCTTTTACGGGACGGGGCTCTACGAGCAGTACTTC
NA,NA,TRBV15,TRBJ1-1,CATGGANTEAFF,TGTGCCACCGGCGGAGCGAACACTGAAGCTTTCTTT
NA,NA,TRBV7-9,TRBJ1-6,CASSLALLTRGSPLHF,TGTGCCAGCAGCTTAGCTCTACTCACACGGGGTTCACCCCTCCACTTT
TRBD2,NA,TRBV18,TRBJ2-3,CASSLRGGPSFTDTQYF,TGTGCCAGCTCCCTCCGCGGGGGGCCCAGTTTCACAGATACGCAGTATTTT
TRBD1,NA,TRBV7-9,TRBJ1-1,CASSFRTGNTEAFF,TGTGCCAGCAGCTTCCGGACAGGGAACACTGAAGCTTTCTTT
NA,NA,TRBV5-5,TRBJ1-1,CASSFVTVNTEAFF,TGTGCCAGCAGCTTTGTCACCGTGAACACTGAAGCTTTCTTT
TRBD1,few,TRBV11-1,TRBJ2-3,CASSSRTGPGDTQYF,TGTGCCAGCAGCTCCCGGACAGGGCCAGGAGATACGCAGTATTTT
NA,NA,TRBV10-1,TRBJ2-7,CASSEWSDPYEQYF,TGCGCCAGCAGTGAGTGGTCGGACCCTTACGAGCAGTACTTC
NA,NA,TRBV10-1,TRBJ2-4,CASSESRGAKNIQYF,TGCGCCAGCAGTGAGTCCCGGGGGGCCAAAAACATTCAGTACTTC
NA,once,TRBV19,TRBJ1-2,CASSMGDGGYTF,TGTGCCAGTAGTATGGGGGACGGTGGCTACACCTTC